Below, one T cell receptor beta chain is given with its context. Its cognate antigen is unknown. The sample is drawn from a study of cytomegalovirus exposure and HLA in healthy donors. Findings of the study overall: Later on, analysis showed that most CMV-associated TCR beta chains appeared to be HLA-restricted. Several V segments, TRBV6-2 and TRBV6-3 among them, could not be told apart and were dropped. Based on reports, TCR beta sequences accurately predicted HLA-A and HLA-B alleles for most subjects.

Germline V gene lookup returns CDR1 KGHSH and CDR2 LQKENI. The CDR3 spans 18 residues. The trim removed 2 bases at V and 6 bases at J, leaving 12 bases unmatched. PCR employed 60 Vbeta and 13 Jbeta primers. This table comes from immunoSEQ multiplex PCR, and its TCRdb copy is limited to in-frame clones, with some not included. This table has over 150,000 clones, 82% appearing once. J is TRBJ2-4 and V is TRBV18, with 11 bases that match TRBD1. The TCR originated in a woman aged 50 to 60 in good health and CMV-seropositive. Sequencing was carried out using PBMCs. The CDR3: CASSPGQGAISGLNIQYF. Written as DNA, the CDR3 is TGTGCCAGCTCACCAGGACAGGGGGCAATCTCAGGGTTAAACATTCAGTACTTC.